The 31 T cell receptor beta chains reported below all come from one sample, sequenced in a study of blood T cell repertoires in COVID-19. The data were produced by immunoSEQ multiplex PCR, yet TCRdb's version contains in-frame clones alone and is incomplete. The data show around 310,000 clones, over 85% seen once. The sequenced material came from PBMCs or T cells enriched from blood (not recorded which). These receptors were collected from a woman in her twenties or thirties who had recovered from COVID-19.

This clone was counted a few times. The J gene is TRBJ1-5, the V gene TRBV28; a weak D match, TRBD1 (6 bases). Germline V gives CDR1 MDHEN, CDR2 SYDVKM. This CDR3 spans 12 amino acids. Trimming cost V 6 bases and J 6 bases, with 9 bases left between them. The CDR3 DNA is TGTGCCAGCAGAACAGGGTTTCAGCCCCAGCATTTT. Encoded protein: CASRTGFQPQHF.

This chain connects TRBV6-1 to TRBJ2-2, with a weak D call TRBD1 (6 bases). Trimming left V 2 bases short and J 4 bases short, with 14 bases between. The germline V gene encodes CDR1 MNHNS and CDR2 SASEGT. This CDR3 is 16 amino acids long. CDR3 DNA sequence: TGTGCCAGCAGTGAACCGTACAGGGTGAGCACCGGGGAGCTGTTTTTT. This translates into CASSEPYRVSTGELFF.

The chain has TRBV18 and TRBJ2-3; 11 nucleotides line up with TRBD1. This CDR3 spans 16 amino acids. Losses at the gene ends were 3 bases for V and 3 bases for J; bases not matched to a gene: 5. Per the germline V gene, CDR1 is KGHSH and CDR2 is LQKENI. The CDR3 is CASSPIGQGATDTQYF. For the CDR3, the DNA is TGTGCCAGCTCACCCATCGGACAGGGGGCGACAGATACGCAGTATTTT. Complete variable domain (other parts from reference TRBV18 and TRBJ2-3): NAGVMQNPRHLVRRRGQEARLRCSPMKGHSHVYWYRQLPEEGLKFMVYLQKENIIDESGMPKERFSAEFPKEGPSILRIQQVVRGDSAAYFCASSPIGQGATDTQYFGPGTRLTVL.

This sequence joins TRBV2 and TRBJ2-7; D possibly corresponds to TRBD2 (7 bases). This CDR3 region has 14 residues. Germline CDR1 reads SNHLY; CDR2 reads FYNNEI. The germline V and J ends were trimmed by 7 bases and 4 bases, with 17 bases remaining between them. The CDR3 DNA sequence: TGTGCCAGCAATCCGGGGGGCGTAAGGTACGAGCAGTACTTC. Translated: CASNPGGVRYEQYF.

The V and J genes are TRBV4-3 and TRBJ1-3; 8 bases map to TRBD1. There are 18 residues in the CDR3. V lost 0 bases to trimming and J lost 2 bases; unmatched junction nucleotides: 9. Per the germline V gene, CDR1 is LGHNA and CDR2 is YSLEER. The CDR3 spells CASSQERQGAWTGNTIYF. For the CDR3, the DNA is TGCGCCAGCAGCCAAGAGCGGCAGGGGGCTTGGACTGGAAACACCATATATTTT.

The gene calls are TRBV6-5 and TRBJ2-7; 9 bases map to TRBD1. This CDR3 comprises 15 residues. V dropped 3 bases and J dropped 3; count of bases not matched to a gene: 6. From germline, CDR1 is MNHEY and CDR2 SVGAGI. CDR3 region: CASSYKGQGGYEQYF. CDR3 bases: TGTGCCAGCAGTTATAAGGGACAGGGAGGCTACGAGCAGTACTTC.

This clone was detected only a few times. The V call is TRBV19, the J call TRBJ1-4, with a weak D call TRBD1 (5 bases). Looked up from germline, CDR1 is LNHDA and CDR2 is SQIVND (reference sequence). Deletions cut 5 bases from V and 5 bases from J, with 12 bases between. The CDR3 has 14 residues. The chain's CDR3 is CASSRQSQNEKLFF. The CDR3 DNA reads TGTGCCAGTAGTCGACAGTCCCAAAATGAAAAACTGTTTTTT.

The genes are TRBV27 and TRBJ1-2; the match to TRBD1 covers 8 bases. CDR1 is MNHEY and CDR2 is SMNVEV in the germline V gene (reference sequence). Trimming at V came to 6 bases and at J to 6 bases, leaving 12 bases not matched to a gene. The length of the CDR3 is 15 residues. The chain's CDR3 is CASRIIADRGHGYTF. The CDR3 DNA sequence: TGTGCCAGCAGAATCATCGCCGACAGGGGCCATGGCTACACCTTC.

The chain uses TRBV4-2 and TRBJ2-7; 12 bases map to TRBD1. The CDR3 totals 17 residues. Trimming cost V 3 bases and J 4 bases; bases outside gene matches: 10. The germline V gene has CDR1 LGHNA and CDR2 YNFKEQ. The CDR3 protein is CASSQSGTGGALYEQYF. The DNA of the CDR3 is TGTGCCAGCAGCCAGTCCGGGACAGGGGGCGCTTTGTACGAGCAGTACTTC.

DNA for the CDR3: TGTGCCAGCGGGCAGAGAACCCAGTACTTC. Protein: CASGQRTQYF. The J gene is TRBJ2-5, the V gene TRBV11-2, with D unclear. With 8 bases removed from V and 8 bases from J, the gap between germline ends came to 9 bases. The CDR3 sequence is 10 residues long. Germline assignment: CDR1 SGHAT and CDR2 FQNNGV.

The V call is TRBV4-2, the J call TRBJ2-1, with TRBD2 identical over 11 bases. In germline, CDR1 is LGHNA, CDR2 YNFKEQ. There are 18 residues in the CDR3. With V trimmed by 0 bases and J by 4 bases, 8 bases remained unmatched. CDR3 sequence reads: CASSQDAPGLADYNEQFF. The DNA of the CDR3 is TGTGCCAGCAGCCAAGATGCCCCGGGACTAGCGGATTACAATGAGCAGTTCTTC.

The chain carries TRBV7-8 and TRBJ1-5, with D possibly TRBD1 on 5 matching bases. This CDR3 comprises 14 residues. Deletions cut 5 bases from V and 6 bases from J, with 14 bases between. CDR1 is SGHVS and CDR2 is FQNEAQ in the germline V gene. The CDR3 DNA is TGTGCCAGCAGCGAAGGGGTACACCGTCAGCCCCAGCATTTT. It translates to CASSEGVHRQPQHF.

CDR3 region: CASVRHSPNTEAFF. The CDR3 DNA sequence: TGTGCCAGCGTACGCCACAGTCCGAACACTGAAGCTTTCTTT. The chain recombines TRBV2 with TRBJ1-1, with unresolved D. The CDR3 runs 14 residues. Germline V lookup: CDR1 SNHLY, CDR2 FYNNEI. Trimming shortened V by 8 bases and J by 1 base, and 14 bases separated the two germline ends.

The chain recombines TRBV27 with TRBJ2-1, with 8 bases that match TRBD1. Germline trimming cut 8 bases from V and 0 bases from J; bases unmatched to any gene: 6. CDR1 MNHEY and CDR2 SMNVEV come from the germline V gene (reference sequence). CDR3 length: 15 amino acids. The CDR3 reads CASLRDRSSYNEQFF. In DNA form, the CDR3 reads TGTGCCAGCTTAAGGGACAGGAGCTCCTACAATGAGCAGTTCTTC.

This chain connects TRBV15 to TRBJ2-3, with 12 bases that match TRBD2. J lost 6 bases, V lost 2 bases, and 3 bases had no gene match. The CDR3 contains 15 residues. Germline V gives CDR1 LNHNV, CDR2 YYDKDF (reference sequence). The CDR3 bases are TGTGCCACCAGCAGACTAGCGGGAGGGGTGGATACGCAGTATTTT. This sequence encodes CATSRLAGGVDTQYF.

The chain recombines TRBV4-2 with TRBJ2-1; the match to TRBD2 covers 12 bases. From germline, CDR1 is LGHNA and CDR2 YNFKEQ. V lost 4 bases to trimming and J lost 6 bases; unmatched junction nucleotides: 7. This CDR3 has 16 residues. The CDR3 is CASSPVTSGSSNEQFF. Here the CDR3 DNA reads TGTGCCAGCAGCCCCGTGACTAGCGGGAGTTCCAATGAGCAGTTCTTC.

V is TRBV21-1 and J is TRBJ2-7; the table's TRBD2 call for D was not verified on the DNA. TRBV21-1 is a pseudogene locus. The CDR3 consists of 16 residues. The DNA for the CDR3 is TGTGCCAGCAGCCCCGCCCGTCGGCTAGCGGGCGGTAAGCAGTACTTC. Protein sequence: CASSPARRLAGGKQYF.

The V and J genes are TRBV4-2 and TRBJ2-3, with D possibly being TRBD2 (5 bases). V lost 2 bases and J lost 2, with 14 bases in between. The CDR3 covers 16 residues. Germline CDR1 reads LGHNA; CDR2 reads YNFKEQ. CDR3 DNA sequence: TGTGCCAGCAGCCAAATCTCGGAGGTCGCCACAGATACGCAGTATTTT. Amino acid sequence: CASSQISEVATDTQYF.

This clone appeared once. The chain recombines TRBV6-2 or TRBV6-3 with TRBJ2-7, with a tentative D call TRBD2 (7 bases). Germline CDR1 is MNHEY and CDR2 is SVGEGT. There are 16 residues in the CDR3. Trimming removed 6 bases at V and 5 bases at J, with 23 bases between. This CDR3 reads CASSSRSGTNWDEQYF. The CDR3 DNA sequence: TGTGCCAGCAGCTCGAGAAGCGGGACAAACTGGGACGAGCAGTACTTC.

This rearrangement joins TRBV5-1 to TRBJ1-5; D might be TRBD1 (5 bases). Germline V gives CDR1 SGHRS, CDR2 YFSETQ. The CDR3 consists of 15 residues. Trimming pared 4 bases from V and 0 bases from J, leaving 11 bases between. CDR3: CASSVDSTSNQPQHF. In DNA, the CDR3 is TGCGCCAGCAGCGTTGACAGCACTAGCAATCAGCCCCAGCATTTT.

The chain links TRBV19 to TRBJ1-4; a weak D match, TRBD1 (6 bases). V lost 4 bases and J lost 8, with 14 bases in between. Germline V gives CDR1 LNHDA, CDR2 SQIVND (reference sequence). The CDR3 contains 14 residues. This CDR3 is CASSTLQGVEKLFF. DNA of the CDR3: TGTGCCAGTAGTACATTACAGGGAGTAGAAAAACTGTTTTTT. The whole variable domain, remainder taken from reference TRBV19 and TRBJ1-4, is DGGITQSPKYLFRKEGQNVTLSCEQNLNHDAMYWYRQDPGQGLRLIYYSQIVNDFQKGDIAEGYSVSREKKESFPLTVTSAQKNPTAFYLCASSTLQGVEKLFFGSGTQLSVL.

This chain uses TRBV30 with TRBJ1-1; D not certain. CDR1 is GTSNPN and CDR2 is SVGIG in the germline V gene (reference sequence). The V end was cut by 7 bases, the J end by 3 bases, with 18 bases between. The CDR3 spans 14 residues. The CDR3 nucleotides read TGTGCCTTAGGCCCGGTCTCCGGGGACACTGAAGCTTTCTTT. Translation gives CALGPVSGDTEAFF.

V usage is TRBV27 and J usage is TRBJ1-1; D perhaps matches TRBD1 (5 bases). The CDR3 totals 13 residues. V lost 5 bases, J lost 8 bases, and 15 bases lay in between. Looked up from germline, CDR1 is MNHEY and CDR2 is SMNVEV (reference sequence). The CDR3 DNA follows: TGTGCCAGCAGTCCTCTGGACACCCTAGAAGCTTTCTTT. It yields the protein CASSPLDTLEAFF.

A word on this clone: The same CDR3 can be traced to other DNA sequences in this sample. The J gene is TRBJ1-5, the V gene TRBV6-5; no reliable D call. V dropped 6 bases and J dropped 0 bases, with 3 bases sitting between them. The germline CDR1 and CDR2 sequences are MNHEY and SVGAGI. The CDR3 has 12 residues. Here the CDR3 reads CASRYSNQPQHF. The DNA of the CDR3 is TGTGCCAGCAGGTATAGCAATCAGCCCCAGCATTTT.

The rearrangement uses TRBV10-3 and TRBJ2-5, with 10 bases fitting TRBD2. V was pared by 0 bases and J by 4 bases, with 2 bases of the junction left unmatched. This CDR3 region has 15 residues. Germline-derived CDR1 and CDR2 are ENHRY and SYGVKD. CDR3 sequence reads: CAISESGLAVETQYF. CDR3 coding DNA: TGTGCCATCAGTGAGTCCGGACTAGCGGTAGAGACCCAGTACTTC.

This clone has only one observation. The chain couples TRBV7-9 to TRBJ1-2, with 7 bases matching TRBD1. Germline trimming cut 9 bases from V and 3 bases from J; bases unmatched to any gene: 1. CDR1 SEHNR and CDR2 FQNEAQ come from the germline V gene (reference sequence). The CDR3 extends over 11 amino acids. The CDR3 coding sequence is TGTGCCAGTGGACAGGACTATGGCTACACCTTC. Protein product: CASGQDYGYTF.

V gene TRBV4-2 combines with J gene TRBJ2-7; TRBD2 matches at 9 bases. From germline, CDR1 is LGHNA and CDR2 YNFKEQ. The CDR3 contains 14 residues. The junction had 3 bases not matched to a gene; V was cut back by 3 bases and J by 3 bases. As DNA, the CDR3 is TGTGCCAGCAGCCAGGGACTAGCTGACTACGAGCAGTACTTC. Translation gives CASSQGLADYEQYF.

The J gene is TRBJ2-1, the V gene TRBV5-1; TRBD2 might be the D (5 bases). CDR1 is SGHRS and CDR2 is YFSETQ in the germline V gene. The CDR3 has 15 residues. Trimming took 1 base from V and 6 from J, leaving 14 bases between them. CDR3 DNA sequence: TGCGCCAGCAGCTTGAATCGGGAACCTGGCAATGAGCAGTTCTTC. It codes for CASSLNREPGNEQFF.

The chain joins TRBV4-3 to TRBJ2-3; tentative D call: TRBD2 (6 bases). The ends were cut back, 3 bases at V and 2 bases at J, with 12 bases in the middle. Germline-derived CDR1 and CDR2 are LGHNA and YSLEER. The CDR3 is 15 amino acids. The CDR3 nucleotides read TGCGCCAGCAGCCAGGCTGGGGACTCCACAGATACGCAGTATTTT. Protein sequence: CASSQAGDSTDTQYF.

The chain has TRBV9 and TRBJ1-2; D gene ambiguous. The CDR3 has 14 residues. Trimming took 0 bases from V and 4 from J, leaving 10 bases between them. CDR1 is SGDLS and CDR2 is YYNGEE in the germline V gene. The CDR3: CASSVDPVTYGYTF. The DNA for the CDR3 is TGTGCCAGCAGCGTAGACCCGGTAACCTATGGCTACACCTTC.

This chain joins TRBV6-1 and TRBJ1-1; perhaps TRBD1 as D (6 bases). The ends were cut back, 3 bases at V and 5 bases at J, with 16 bases in the middle. The CDR3 extends over 15 amino acids. The germline CDR1 and CDR2 sequences are MNHNS and SASEGT. The CDR3 loop reads CASSERSWGQTEAFF. CDR3 nucleotide sequence: TGTGCCAGCAGTGAGAGATCGTGGGGGCAAACTGAAGCTTTCTTT.